A selection of T cell receptor beta chains follows, all from one sample in a study of shared clonotypes between healthy human individuals. Produced via immunoSEQ multiplex PCR; TCRdb's table is partial and in-frame only. The data contain fewer than 700,000 clones, roughly 96% of them singletons. Sequenced material: naive CD8+ T cells sorted from blood. All receptors come from a woman aged 25 to 39 in good health. CDR3s include the opening cysteine and the closing phenylalanine or tryptophan. A D gene is named only where the DNA matches it firmly. A row's size may be missing; if present it is once, few, many or a size class.

J: TRBJ2-1
V: TRBV4-1
size: NA
D: TRBD1
DNA: TGCGCCAGCAGCCTAGCAGGTACCGGGACAGGGTCCAATGAGCAGTTCTTC
CDR3: CASSLAGTGTGSNEQFF

J: TRBJ2-5
V: TRBV28
size: once
D: TRBD1
DNA: TGTGCCAGCAGTATGACAGGGGGCCTTGAGACCCAGTACTTC
CDR3: CASSMTGGLETQYF

J: TRBJ2-5
V: TRBV15
size: NA
D: NA
DNA: TGTGCCACCAGTTCCGAGGGGGAGCAGTACTTC
CDR3: CATSSEGEQYF

J: TRBJ1-1
V: TRBV6-1
size: NA
D: NA
DNA: TGTGCCAGCAGTGCTGGACTAGGACAGTCTGACACTGAAGCTTTCTTT
CDR3: CASSAGLGQSDTEAFF

J: TRBJ1-1
V: TRBV7-8
size: NA
D: NA
DNA: TGTGCCAGCAGCTTATTTGAGAAGAGGAATGAAGCTTTCTTT
CDR3: CASSLFEKRNEAFF

J: TRBJ1-1
V: TRBV9
size: NA
D: TRBD1
DNA: TGTGCCAGCAGCGCAGAACAGGGGATGAACACTGAAGCTTTCTTT
CDR3: CASSAEQGMNTEAFF

J: TRBJ1-1
V: TRBV15
size: NA
D: TRBD1
DNA: TGTGCCACCAGCAGAGATACGGGGACAGGGAGTACTGAAGCTTTCTTT
CDR3: CATSRDTGTGSTEAFF

J: TRBJ2-1
V: TRBV27
size: NA
D: NA
DNA: TGTGCCAGCAGTTTCGGCAGGCGGCACAATGAGCAGTTCTTC
CDR3: CASSFGRRHNEQFF

J: TRBJ2-1
V: TRBV27
size: NA
D: NA
DNA: TGTGCCAGCAGTTACGGATCCAATGAGCAGTTCTTC
CDR3: CASSYGSNEQFF

J: TRBJ2-3
V: TRBV5-4
size: NA
D: TRBD1
DNA: TGTGCCAGCAGCTTGGGGACAGGAGTTCCACTCACAGATACGCAGTATTTT
CDR3: CASSLGTGVPLTDTQYF

J: TRBJ2-5
V: TRBV5-4
size: NA
D: NA
DNA: TGTGCCAGCAGCTCGACAATAGGACGGGAGACCCAGTACTTC
CDR3: CASSSTIGRETQYF

J: TRBJ2-7
V: TRBV11-2
size: NA
D: TRBD2
DNA: TGTGCCAGCAGCTTAGGGGGCCTAGCGGGAGTCTACGAGCAGTACTTC
CDR3: CASSLGGLAGVYEQYF

J: TRBJ2-1
V: TRBV28
size: NA
D: TRBD1
DNA: TGTGCCAGCAGCCTGGGACAGGGGGTTGAGCAGTTCTTC
CDR3: CASSLGQGVEQFF

J: TRBJ2-1
V: TRBV11-2
size: NA
D: NA
DNA: TGTGCCAGCAGCTTAGAATCCAGGGTTTACAATGAGCAGTTCTTC
CDR3: CASSLESRVYNEQFF

J: TRBJ1-5
V: TRBV27
size: NA
D: NA
DNA: TGTGCCAGCAGTCACCCGACCCAGCCCCAGCATTTT
CDR3: CASSHPTQPQHF

J: TRBJ1-2
V: TRBV30
size: NA
D: TRBD1
DNA: TGTGCCTGGAACCTCTTGGACAGGGAGTATTACTATGGCTACACCTTC
CDR3: CAWNLLDREYYYGYTF

J: TRBJ1-5
V: TRBV16
size: NA
D: NA
DNA: TGTGCCAGCAGCCAAGGCGGGTCAACTAGCAATCAGCCCCAGCATTTT
CDR3: CASSQGGSTSNQPQHF

J: TRBJ1-5
V: TRBV6-6
size: NA
D: NA
DNA: TGTGCCAGCAGCCAGACAGGACTGGGCAATCAGCCCCAGCATTTT
CDR3: CASSQTGLGNQPQHF

J: TRBJ2-7
V: TRBV2
size: NA
D: NA
DNA: TGTGCCAGCAAATTGGACGGGGCCTACGAGCAGTACTTC
CDR3: CASKLDGAYEQYF

J: TRBJ2-7
V: TRBV27
size: NA
D: TRBD1
DNA: TGTGCCAGCAAACAGGGGTACGAGCAGTACTTC
CDR3: CASKQGYEQYF

J: TRBJ2-3
V: TRBV5-6
size: NA
D: TRBD1
DNA: TGTGCCAGCAGCCACACAGGGGCGGCAGATACGCAGTATTTT
CDR3: CASSHTGAADTQYF

J: TRBJ2-1
V: TRBV15
size: NA
D: NA
DNA: TGTGCCACCAGCAAATCTATCTACAATGAGCAGTTCTTC
CDR3: CATSKSIYNEQFF

J: TRBJ1-1
V: TRBV4-1
size: NA
D: TRBD1
DNA: TGCGCCAGCAGCCAAGAACTTGCGAACAGGGGCACTGAAGCTTTCTTT
CDR3: CASSQELANRGTEAFF

J: TRBJ2-2
V: TRBV14
size: NA
D: NA
DNA: TGTGCCAGCAGCTTGGTCACCGGGGAGCTGTTTTTT
CDR3: CASSLVTGELFF

J: TRBJ2-7
V: TRBV7-3
size: once
D: NA
DNA: TGTGCCAGCAGCTCAGGGGCGGGGCAGTACTTC
CDR3: CASSSGAGQYF

J: TRBJ1-2
V: TRBV20-1
size: NA
D: NA
DNA: TGCAGTGCTAGTTACTCGCAGGGCTACACCTTC
CDR3: CSASYSQGYTF